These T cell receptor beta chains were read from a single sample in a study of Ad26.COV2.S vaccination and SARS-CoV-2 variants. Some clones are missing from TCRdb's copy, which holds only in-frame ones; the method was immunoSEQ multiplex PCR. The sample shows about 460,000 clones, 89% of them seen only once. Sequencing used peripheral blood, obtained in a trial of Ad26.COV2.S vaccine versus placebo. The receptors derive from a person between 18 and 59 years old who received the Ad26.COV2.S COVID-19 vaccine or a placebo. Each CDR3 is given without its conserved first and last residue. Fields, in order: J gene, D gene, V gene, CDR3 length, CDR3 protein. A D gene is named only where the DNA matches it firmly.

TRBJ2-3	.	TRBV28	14	ASSPPGRGNTDTQY
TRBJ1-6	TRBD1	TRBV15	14	ATSRAGQGVWSPLH
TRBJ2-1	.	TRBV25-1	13	ASSEFYGSGDEQF
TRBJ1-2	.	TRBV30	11	AWSVGFGYGYT
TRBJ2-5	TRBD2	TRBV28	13	ASSPGGEVQETQY
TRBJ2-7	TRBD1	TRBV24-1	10	ATRGRGYEQY
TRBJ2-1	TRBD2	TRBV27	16	ASSPRTSGSRFGNEQF
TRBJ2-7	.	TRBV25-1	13	ASSDVAGPTYEQY
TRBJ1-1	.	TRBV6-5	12	ASRLYIENTEAF
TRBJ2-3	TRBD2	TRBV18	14	ASSSNPSGITDTQY
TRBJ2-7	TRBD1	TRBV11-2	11	ANSDREVYEQY
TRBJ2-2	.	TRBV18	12	ASSPPFGTGELF
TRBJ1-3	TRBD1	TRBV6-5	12	ASRKTGSGNTIY
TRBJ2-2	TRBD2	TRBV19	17	ASMKISTSGASNTGELF
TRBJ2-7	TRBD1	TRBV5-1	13	ASSPGQGAGYEQY
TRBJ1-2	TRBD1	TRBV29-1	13	SVARGTGGTYGYT
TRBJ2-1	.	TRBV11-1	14	ASSPPQRGSNNEQF
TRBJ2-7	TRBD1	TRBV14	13	ASSQDWDRAYEQY
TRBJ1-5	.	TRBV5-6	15	ASSLRGTIVWGQPQH
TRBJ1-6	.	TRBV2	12	ASSEGQKNSPLH
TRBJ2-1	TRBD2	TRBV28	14	ASSPLGTSGSGEQF
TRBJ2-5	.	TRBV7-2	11	ASSLAYQETQY
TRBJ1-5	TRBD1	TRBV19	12	ASSTTGNNQPQH
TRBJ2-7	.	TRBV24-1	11	ATQDTESYEQY
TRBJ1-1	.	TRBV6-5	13	ASSYSRQVDTEAF
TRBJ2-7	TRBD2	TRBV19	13	ASSISGGLSYEQY
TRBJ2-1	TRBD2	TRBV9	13	ASSASGRANNEQF
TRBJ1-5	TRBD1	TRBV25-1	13	ASRQGRFLRQPQH
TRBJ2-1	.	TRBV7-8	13	ASSLRGRYYNEQF
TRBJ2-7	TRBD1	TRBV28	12	ASKPGGPSYEQY
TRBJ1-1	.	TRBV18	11	ASSQTGLTEAF
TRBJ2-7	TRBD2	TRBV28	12	ASSQAGGLLEQY
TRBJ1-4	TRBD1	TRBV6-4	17	ASSDTRDRNPTTNEKLF
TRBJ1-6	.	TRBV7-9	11	ASSFSGNSPLH